What follows are 13 T cell receptor beta chains derived from one specimen sequenced in a study of T cell responses to AZD1222 COVID-19 vaccine. Here immunoSEQ multiplex PCR was the method, and the copy in TCRdb shows in-frame clones only, minus some. The table has approximately 110,000 clones, about 87% seen once. Here the sequenced sample was peripheral blood, taken on day 0 of AZD1222 vaccination. The source is an adult in good health.

The chain is built from TRBV27 and TRBJ1-1; D is uncertain. Looked up from germline, CDR1 is MNHEY and CDR2 is SMNVEV (reference sequence). The germline V and J ends were trimmed by 4 bases and 6 bases, with 18 bases remaining between them. The CDR3 is 15 residues long. CDR3 amino acids: CASSSGRVSLAEAFF. CDR3 coding DNA: TGTGCCAGCAGTTCTGGGAGGGTAAGCTTGGCTGAAGCTTTCTTT.

The chain links TRBV7-2 to TRBJ2-1; D is ambiguous. Germline V gives CDR1 SGHTA, CDR2 FQGNSA. This CDR3 spans 14 amino acids. V lost 1 base and J 13 bases, leaving 17 bases between the germline ends. This CDR3 is CASSLVGIETSQFF. In DNA, the CDR3 is TGTGCCAGCAGCTTAGTGGGGATCGAGACCTCACAGTTCTTC.

The J gene is TRBJ1-5, the V gene TRBV10-3; D might be TRBD1 (6 bases). V dropped 4 bases and J dropped 5 bases, with 9 bases sitting between them. In germline, CDR1 is ENHRY, CDR2 SYGVKD. This CDR3 is 13 amino acids long. CDR3 loop: CAISAQGDQPQHF. CDR3 DNA sequence: TGTGCCATCAGTGCACAGGGTGATCAGCCCCAGCATTTT.

This rearrangement joins TRBV5-6 to TRBJ1-2, with 7 bases lining up with TRBD1. The CDR3 spans 12 residues. Trimming at V came to 4 bases and at J to 13 bases, leaving 10 bases not matched to a gene. From germline, CDR1 is SGHDT and CDR2 YYEEEE. CDR3 sequence reads: CASSGDDRDFTF. For the CDR3, the DNA is TGTGCCAGCAGCGGTGATGACAGGGACTTCACCTTC. The full variable domain, with the rest looked up from reference TRBV5-6 and TRBJ1-2, is DAGVTQSPTHLIKTRGQQVTLRCSPKSGHDTVSWYQQALGQGPQFIFQYYEEEERQRGNFPDRFSGHQFPNYSSELNVNALLLGDSALYLCASSGDDRDFTFGSGTRLTVV.

This chain joins TRBV12-3 or TRBV12-4 and TRBJ1-5; D is uncertain. CDR3 length: 12 amino acids. Trimming left V 6 bases short and J 7 bases short, with 10 bases between. CDR3 in amino acids: CASSPNAQPQHF. CDR3 DNA sequence: TGTGCCAGCAGCCCTAACGCCCAGCCCCAGCATTTT.

This clone was seen only once. This rearrangement joins TRBV10-2 to TRBJ2-3, with no clear D. V lost 1 base to trimming and J lost 4 bases, with 9 bases between them. Germline assignment: CDR1 WSHSY and CDR2 SAAADI. There are 14 residues in the CDR3. The CDR3 bases are TGCGCCAGCAGTGAGTTAGAACAGTCAGATACGCAGTATTTT. It specifies CASSELEQSDTQYF.

This clone was observed once. The CDR3 nucleotides read TGTGCCTTTTGGACAGGGTATGGCTACACCTTC. This sequence encodes CAFWTGYGYTF. The chain employs TRBV28 and TRBJ1-2, with 8 bases matching TRBD1. This CDR3 is 11 amino acids long. The V and J ends lost 11 bases and 5 bases, in that order; junction bases with no gene match: 4. Germline V CDR1 and CDR2: MDHEN, SYDVKM.

The V call is TRBV18, the J call TRBJ2-7; TRBD1 is a possible D gene (5 bases). This CDR3 spans 12 amino acids. Deletions cut 5 bases from V and 3 bases from J, with 8 bases between. Germline V gives CDR1 KGHSH, CDR2 LQKENI. CDR3 bases: TGTGCCAGCTCAACTACAGGCTACGAGCAGTACTTC. Amino acids: CASSTTGYEQYF.

This clone was recorded once. This sequence joins TRBV12-3 or TRBV12-4 and TRBJ1-1; D gene uncertain. The CDR3 length is 12 residues. Between the trimmed V and J ends, which lost 3 bases and 11 bases, there was a span of 13 bases. The CDR3 DNA sequence: TGTGCCAGCAGTTTCCGACCTCTCGGGGCTTTCTTT. Protein: CASSFRPLGAFF.

The CDR3: CASSIAGGNTGELFF. The CDR3 DNA is TGTGCCAGTAGTATCGCGGGGGGGAACACCGGGGAGCTGTTTTTT. The chain combines TRBV19 with TRBJ2-2; TRBD2 matches at 8 bases. The length of the CDR3 is 15 residues. With 3 bases clipped from V and 1 base from J, the junction kept 1 base outside the gene matches. Germline V gene sequence: CDR1 LNHDA, CDR2 SQIVND (reference sequence).

The chain recombines TRBV14 with TRBJ1-2, with D unresolved. Trimming stripped 3 bases from V and 0 bases from J, with 11 bases between. Germline assignment: CDR1 SGHDN and CDR2 FVKESK. The CDR3 has 15 residues. In DNA, the CDR3 is TGTGCCAGCAGCCATCTGACAAAAACTAACTATGGCTACACCTTC. Encoded protein: CASSHLTKTNYGYTF.

This clone was seen just once. V is TRBV30 and J is TRBJ2-3, with 12 bases aligning to TRBD2. The CDR3 length is 14 residues. The V and J ends lost 4 bases and 5 bases, in that order; junction bases with no gene match: 4. Germline loops: CDR1 GTSNPN, CDR2 SVGIG (reference sequence). The CDR3: CAWTVTSGRDTQYF. CDR3 sequence (DNA): TGTGCCTGGACCGTGACTAGCGGGAGAGATACGCAGTATTTT.

The CDR3 region has the DNA TGTGCCACCAGTGATTCGGTGAAGGGAGGCAATCAGCCCCAGCATTTT. Translated: CATSDSVKGGNQPQHF. J is TRBJ1-5 and V is TRBV24-1; D not certain. Germline V gives CDR1 KGHDR, CDR2 SFDVKD. The CDR3 runs to 16 residues. V dropped 2 bases and J dropped 2 bases, with 12 bases sitting between them.